This TCR beta chain was obtained from a study of blood T cell repertoires in COVID-19. At the level of the study: Samples taken during acute and convalescent COVID-19 were collected in the United States, Italy and Spain.

Clones were read by immunoSEQ multiplex PCR, and TCRdb kept only the in-frame ones, dropping some. The repertoire consists of 75,000 to 100,000 clones, with over 75% occurring once and the leading ten covering 4.5% to 6%. The count of this clone is one. The CDR3 is 16 amino acids. The ends lost 5 bases at V and 0 bases at J; junction bases unmatched: 4. In germline, CDR1 is SGHVS, CDR2 FQNEAQ. What was sequenced was peripheral blood. This clonotype was obtained from a woman aged 80 or older with acute or convalescent COVID-19. The rearrangement links TRBV7-8 to TRBJ1-6, with 7 bases aligning to TRBD1. The CDR3 region is CASSNRDSSYNSPLHF. In nucleotides, the CDR3 is TGTGCCAGCAGCAACCGGGACAGCTCCTATAATTCACCCCTCCACTTT.